The clone carrying this T cell receptor beta chain has a single count. Measured with immunoSEQ multiplex PCR; TCRdb has only the in-frame clones, and not every one. The sample holds 150,000 to 200,000 clones; approximately 88% are singletons and the top ten take 13%. Clinical histories supplied by participants themselves formed the basis of cohort assignment. These data are taken from a study of blood T cell repertoires in COVID-19. Across the whole study: Acute and convalescent COVID-19 samples came from the United States, Italy and Spain. The cDNA or gDNA used as material had been derived from T cells, B-cell-depleted T cells, or PBMCs.

The CDR3 is 15 amino acids. J lost 1 base, V lost 7 bases, and 9 bases had no gene match. Germline V gene sequence: CDR1 MNHEY, CDR2 SVGAGI. Sequencing input: PBMCs or T cells enriched from blood (not recorded which). The gene calls are TRBV6-5 and TRBJ2-7, with 8 bases matching TRBD1. The sequence derives from a woman aged 55-75 years who had recovered from COVID-19. The chain's CDR3 is CASTPGTGLSYEQYF. The CDR3 coding sequence is TGTGCCAGCACCCCTGGGACAGGACTATCCTACGAGCAGTACTTC.